What follows are 29 T cell receptor beta chains derived from one specimen sequenced in a study of blood T cell repertoires in COVID-19. Assay used: immunoSEQ multiplex PCR; TCRdb lists only in-frame clones, some missing. The data show some 350,000 clones, about 90% seen once. Sequenced input: peripheral blood. These TCRs come from a woman younger than 45 with COVID-19, enrolled during active disease.

The gene calls are TRBV21-1 and TRBJ1-3; TRBD1, the table's D call, lacks a check against the DNA. TRBV21-1 is designated a pseudogene. This CDR3 is built from 15 residues. The chain's CDR3 is CASSNGQSSGNTIYF. In nucleotides, the CDR3 is TGTGCCAGCAGCAATGGACAGAGCTCTGGAAACACCATATATTTT.

Turning to this clone: Other DNA sequences in this specimen translate into the identical CDR3. The rearrangement uses TRBV12-3 or TRBV12-4 and TRBJ2-5; a weak D match, TRBD2 (6 bases). CDR3 length: 13 residues. Trimming removed 3 bases at V and 4 bases at J, with 9 bases between. CDR3 DNA: TGTGCCAGCAGTTTTGGAGCGGGAGAGACCCAGTACTTC. This encodes CASSFGAGETQYF.

This clone came up once. The chain is built from TRBV11-3 and TRBJ1-1, with D perhaps matching TRBD1 (6 bases). CDR3 length: 14 amino acids. Per germline, CDR1 SGHNT and CDR2 YENEEA. The germline V and J ends were trimmed by 4 bases and 1 base, with 10 bases remaining between them. In DNA, the CDR3 is TGTGCCAGCAGCTCCTGGACAGAGAACACTGAAGCTTTCTTT. Translating it yields CASSSWTENTEAFF.

The chain recombines TRBV6-5 with TRBJ2-7, with TRBD2 matching 8 bases. This CDR3 contains 14 residues. The junction had 5 bases not matched to a gene; V was cut back by 7 bases and J by 0 bases. Germline assignment: CDR1 MNHEY and CDR2 SVGAGI. Written as DNA, the CDR3 is TGTGCCAGCAAACGGGGGGGGAGCTCCTACGAGCAGTACGTC. It yields the protein CASKRGGSSYEQYV.

This clone was seen just once. The chain links TRBV9 to TRBJ1-5; TRBD1 matches at 8 bases. This CDR3 comprises 17 residues. Looked up from germline, CDR1 is SGDLS and CDR2 is YYNGEE. J lost 0 bases, V lost 5 bases, and 10 bases had no gene match. The CDR3 protein is CASSENPGTGSNQPQHF. The CDR3, as DNA: TGTGCCAGCAGTGAAAACCCCGGGACAGGTAGCAATCAGCCCCAGCATTTT. The full variable domain, completed using reference TRBV9 and TRBJ1-5, is DSGVTQTPKHLITATGQRVTLRCSPRSGDLSVYWYQQSLDQGLQFLIQYYNGEERAKGNILERFSAQQFPDLHSELNLSSLELGDSALYFCASSENPGTGSNQPQHFGDGTRLSIL.

This clone showed up just a few times. V is TRBV11-3 and J is TRBJ1-1; D ambiguous. From germline, CDR1 is SGHNT and CDR2 YENEEA. Trimming removed 1 base from V and 1 base from J, with 4 bases in between. The CDR3 covers 13 residues. The CDR3 DNA reads as TGTGCCAGCAGCTTAGGAGGGAACACTGAAGCTTTCTTT. Translation: CASSLGGNTEAFF.

This chain joins TRBV29-1 and TRBJ2-5; 9 bases fit TRBD1. J was trimmed by 5 bases and V by 5 bases; bases with no gene match: 15. Germline V gene data show CDR1 as SQVTM and CDR2 as ANQGSEA. The CDR3 is 16 residues long. CDR3 bases: TGCAGCGTTCGAGGGGGGACAGGGTTTGAGCGGGAGACCCAGTACTTC. Translation gives CSVRGGTGFERETQYF.

V and J are TRBV2 and TRBJ1-2, with unresolved D. The CDR3 has 12 amino acids. Trimming stripped 4 bases from V and 2 bases from J, with 5 bases between. In germline, CDR1 is SNHLY, CDR2 FYNNEI. The CDR3 nucleotides are TGTGCCAGCAGTGTACAGAACTATGGCTACACCTTC. It yields the protein CASSVQNYGYTF. The whole variable domain, filled in from reference TRBV2 and TRBJ1-2, reads EPEVTQTPSHQVTQMGQEVILRCVPISNHLYFYWYRQILGQKVEFLVSFYNNEISEKSEIFDDQFSVERPDGSNFTLKIRSTKLEDSAMYFCASSVQNYGYTFGSGTRLTVV.

V usage is TRBV10-1 and J usage is TRBJ2-5, with D possibly being TRBD1 (6 bases). The CDR3 runs 13 residues. From germline, CDR1 is WNHNN and CDR2 SYGVQD (reference sequence). V shed 2 bases and J shed 3 bases, with 7 bases lying between them. The CDR3 sequence: CASSEQGKETQYF. CDR3 DNA sequence: TGCGCCAGCAGTGAGCAGGGGAAAGAGACCCAGTACTTC.

CDR3 residues: CASSSPRFKGAAGELFF. CDR3 DNA: TGTGCCAGCAGCTCCCCTCGTTTTAAGGGGGCGGCCGGGGAGCTGTTTTTT. The chain uses TRBV7-8 and TRBJ2-2, with TRBD1 identical over 7 bases. After removal of 4 bases from V and 6 bases from J, the junction contained 14 bases not matched to a gene. The CDR3 totals 17 residues. Germline V CDR1 and CDR2: SGHVS, FQNEAQ.

The chain combines TRBV3-1 (or the pseudogene TRBV3-2) with TRBJ2-5, with D possibly being TRBD2 (5 bases). CDR3 length: 16 residues. Germline lookup yields CDR1 LGHDT and CDR2 YNNKEL (reference sequence). Trimming cost V 0 bases and J 1 base, with 12 bases left between them. The CDR3 here is CASSQESPSGQETQYF. The CDR3 DNA is TGTGCCAGCAGCCAAGAATCTCCCAGCGGCCAAGAGACCCAGTACTTC.

This chain joins TRBV27 and TRBJ2-7, with D perhaps matching TRBD2 (7 bases). V shed 6 bases and J shed 4 bases, with 13 bases lying between them. This CDR3 contains 13 residues. The germline CDR1 and CDR2 sequences are MNHEY and SMNVEV (reference sequence). Written as DNA, the CDR3 is TGTGCCAGCAGCCCCAGGGGAGGGTACGAGCAGTACGTC. It specifies CASSPRGGYEQYV.

V and J are TRBV7-9 and TRBJ2-7; a weak D match, TRBD1 (5 bases). This CDR3 contains 13 residues. The V gene lost 1 base and the J gene lost 3 bases, with 7 bases spanning the gap. Per germline, CDR1 SEHNR and CDR2 FQNEAQ (reference sequence). The CDR3 DNA reads as TGTGCCAGCAGCTTAGTAGGGGTCTACGAGCAGTACGTC. Translated: CASSLVGVYEQYV.

This chain uses TRBV4-2 with TRBJ1-3, with TRBD1 as a possible D gene (6 bases). The CDR3 loop spans 15 amino acids. With 0 bases removed from V and 7 bases from J, the gap between germline ends came to 13 bases. Germline values: CDR1 LGHNA, CDR2 YNFKEQ. The CDR3 nucleotides read TGTGCCAGCAGCCAAGATTGGGGGCCCACGAACACCATATATTTT. Its translation is CASSQDWGPTNTIYF.

The chain employs TRBV5-1 and TRBJ2-1; D is perhaps TRBD2 (6 bases). CDR3 length equals 17 residues. Germline V lookup: CDR1 SGHRS, CDR2 YFSETQ. V was clipped by 1 base and J by 4 bases, with 18 bases between them. The DNA for the CDR3 is TGCGCCAGCAGCTTGCGTCCGGGGAGGCCTGATTACAATGAGCAGTTCTTC. It is translated as CASSLRPGRPDYNEQFF.

This chain uses TRBV5-3 with TRBJ1-6; a weak D match, TRBD1 (5 bases). TRBV5-3 counts as an open reading frame of uncertain function. V was clipped by 5 bases and J by 4 bases, with 10 bases between them. The CDR3 loop spans 14 amino acids. CDR3 region: CARSKGPYNSPLHF. The CDR3 coding sequence is TGTGCCAGAAGTAAGGGGCCTTATAATTCACCCCTCCACTTT.

The V and J genes are TRBV7-2 and TRBJ1-1; possible D gene TRBD1, 6 bases. Trimming took off 4 bases at V and 3 bases at J, with 15 bases between the two ends. CDR3 length equals 15 residues. Per germline, CDR1 SGHTA and CDR2 FQGNSA. Here the CDR3 reads CASSSVQGWDTEAFF. The CDR3 bases are TGTGCCAGCAGCTCGGTCCAGGGGTGGGACACTGAAGCTTTCTTT.

V usage is TRBV27 and J usage is TRBJ1-5, with D maybe TRBD1 (6 bases). Germline V gene data show CDR1 as MNHEY and CDR2 as SMNVEV (reference sequence). V lost 7 bases to trimming and J lost 2 bases, with 18 bases between them. The CDR3 consists of 16 residues. The CDR3 region has the DNA TGTGCCAGCACCTTAAGGGGGGGGTCGGGCAATCAGCCCCAGCATTTT. Protein product: CASTLRGGSGNQPQHF.

The chain combines TRBV19 with TRBJ1-5, with 9 bases identical to TRBD1. V gave up 5 bases and J gave up 1 base; unmatched junction bases: 3. This CDR3 spans 15 amino acids. Germline V gene lookup returns CDR1 LNHDA and CDR2 SQIVND (reference sequence). CDR3 sequence (DNA): TGTGCCAGTAGTCAAGACAGGGGGAGCAATCAGCCCCAGCATTTT. The encoded protein is CASSQDRGSNQPQHF. Using reference TRBV19 and TRBJ1-5 for the parts outside the CDR3, the full variable domain is DGGITQSPKYLFRKEGQNVTLSCEQNLNHDAMYWYRQDPGQGLRLIYYSQIVNDFQKGDIAEGYSVSREKKESFPLTVTSAQKNPTAFYLCASSQDRGSNQPQHFGDGTRLSIL.

A single count supports this clone. The rearrangement uses TRBV19 and TRBJ2-5; TRBD2 matches at 12 bases. The germline CDR1 and CDR2 sequences are LNHDA and SQIVND (reference sequence). The CDR3 extends over 15 amino acids. V dropped 7 bases and J dropped 2; count of bases not matched to a gene: 5. In DNA form, the CDR3 reads TGTGCCAGTACCCTCGGGACTAGCGGGCAAGAGACCCAGTACTTC. This translates into CASTLGTSGQETQYF.

This chain uses TRBV5-5 with TRBJ2-7, with 10 nucleotides matching TRBD1. Per germline, CDR1 SGHKS and CDR2 YYEKEE (reference sequence). Trimming removed 1 base from V and 2 bases from J; junction bases left unmatched: 3. The CDR3 totals 15 residues. The CDR3 is CASSLLGQGTYEQYV. Written as DNA, the CDR3 is TGTGCCAGCAGCTTGCTGGGACAGGGGACCTACGAGCAGTACGTC.

The table lists this clone with a count of one. This chain connects TRBV27 to TRBJ2-2, with 8 bases matching TRBD2. In germline, CDR1 is MNHEY, CDR2 SMNVEV (reference sequence). The V gene end was trimmed by 4 bases and the J gene end by 3 bases; junction bases not matched to a gene: 7. The CDR3 spans 16 residues. The CDR3 is CASSSPEREHTGELFF. The CDR3 DNA reads TGTGCCAGCAGTTCCCCGGAGCGGGAGCACACCGGGGAGCTGTTTTTT.

The CDR3 DNA reads TGCGCCAGCAGCTCGAGTACCCCGGGGGCTTTCTTT. Translating gives CASSSSTPGAFF. The chain couples TRBV5-1 to TRBJ1-1, with D hard to call. CDR3 length equals 12 residues. Trimming shortened V by 3 bases and J by 11 bases, and 14 bases separated the two germline ends. Germline-derived CDR1 and CDR2 are SGHRS and YFSETQ. Full variable domain (rest looked up from reference TRBV5-1 and TRBJ1-1): KAGVTQTPRYLIKTRGQQVTLSCSPISGHRSVSWYQQTPGQGLQFLFEYFSETQRNKGNFPGRFSGRQFSNSRSEMNVSTLELGDSALYLCASSSSTPGAFFGQGTRLTVV.

The V and J genes are TRBV27 and TRBJ2-7; 7 nucleotides align to TRBD2. The CDR3 is 15 amino acids. V shed 3 bases, J shed 7 bases, and the junction held 12 bases outside the gene matches. Germline-derived CDR1 and CDR2 are MNHEY and SMNVEV (reference sequence). The CDR3 nucleotides are TGTGCCAGCAGTTTTTGGGCTAGCGGCGGCATGGAGCAGTACTTC. Translation: CASSFWASGGMEQYF.

The V gene is TRBV6-5, the J gene TRBJ2-7, with D maybe TRBD2 (6 bases). Germline V gives CDR1 MNHEY, CDR2 SVGAGI. This CDR3 is built from 13 residues. V lost 5 bases and J lost 0, with 8 bases in between. CDR3 nucleotide sequence: TGTGCCAGCAGTCCCGGGAGCTCCTACGAGCAGTACTTC. Residues: CASSPGSSYEQYF.

This clone was picked up one time. The rearrangement uses TRBV5-5 and TRBJ2-5, with 8 bases aligning to TRBD2. Germline assignment: CDR1 SGHKS and CDR2 YYEKEE (reference sequence). V dropped 4 bases and J dropped 3; count of bases not matched to a gene: 8. The CDR3 consists of 15 residues. Written as DNA, the CDR3 is TGTGCCAGCAGCGCCACCGGGACTAGGAAAGAGACCCAGTACTTC. Translating it yields CASSATGTRKETQYF. Full variable domain (missing parts from reference TRBV5-5 and TRBJ2-5): DAGVTQSPTHLIKTRGQQVTLRCSPISGHKSVSWYQQVLGQGPQFIFQYYEKEERGRGNFPDRFSARQFPNYSSELNVNALLLGDSALYLCASSATGTRKETQYFGPGTRLLVL.

A note on this clone: Other DNA sequences within the sample encode an identical CDR3. The gene calls are TRBV19 and TRBJ2-2, with D unresolved. The ends were cut back, 6 bases at V and 3 bases at J, with 14 bases in the middle. Germline V gene data show CDR1 as LNHDA and CDR2 as SQIVND (reference sequence). The CDR3 sequence is 15 residues long. In nucleotides, the CDR3 is TGTGCCAGTAGCACGTGGCAGGCAGACACCGGGGAGCTGTTTTTT. Translating it yields CASSTWQADTGELFF.

The genes are TRBV6-5 and TRBJ1-3, with 9 bases matching TRBD1. The J segment lost 8 bases and the V segment lost 6 bases, leaving 8 bases of the junction unmatched. The V gene's germline CDR1 is MNHEY and CDR2 SVGAGI. The CDR3 consists of 14 residues. Here the CDR3 reads CASREGQGTYTIYF. DNA of the CDR3: TGTGCCAGCAGGGAGGGACAGGGTACTTACACCATATATTTT.

The chain combines TRBV18 with TRBJ2-1; the match to TRBD1 covers 9 bases. The CDR3 spans 16 residues. The germline CDR1 and CDR2 sequences are KGHSH and LQKENI. V shed 6 bases, J shed 10 bases, and the junction held 16 bases outside the gene matches. The CDR3 here is CASSQMEQGAYLEQFF. DNA for the CDR3: TGTGCCAGCTCTCAAATGGAACAGGGGGCTTATTTGGAGCAGTTCTTC.